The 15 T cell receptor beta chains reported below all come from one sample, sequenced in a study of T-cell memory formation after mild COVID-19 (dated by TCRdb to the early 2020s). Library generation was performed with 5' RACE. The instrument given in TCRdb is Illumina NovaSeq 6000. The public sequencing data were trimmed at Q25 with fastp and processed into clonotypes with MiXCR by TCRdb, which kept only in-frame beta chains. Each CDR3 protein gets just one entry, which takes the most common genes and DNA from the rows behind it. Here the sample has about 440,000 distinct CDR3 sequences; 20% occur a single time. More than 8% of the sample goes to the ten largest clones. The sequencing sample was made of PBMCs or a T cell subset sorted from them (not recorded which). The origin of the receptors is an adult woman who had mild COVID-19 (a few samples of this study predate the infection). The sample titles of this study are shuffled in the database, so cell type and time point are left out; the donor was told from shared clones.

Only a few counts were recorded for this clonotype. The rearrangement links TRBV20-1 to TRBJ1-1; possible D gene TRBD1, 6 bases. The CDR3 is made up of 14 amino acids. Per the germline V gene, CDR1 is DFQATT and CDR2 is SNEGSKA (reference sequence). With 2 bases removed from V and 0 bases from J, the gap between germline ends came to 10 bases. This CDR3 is CSARSWTVNTEAFF. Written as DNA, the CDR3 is TGCAGTGCTAGATCGTGGACAGTGAACACTGAAGCTTTCTTT.

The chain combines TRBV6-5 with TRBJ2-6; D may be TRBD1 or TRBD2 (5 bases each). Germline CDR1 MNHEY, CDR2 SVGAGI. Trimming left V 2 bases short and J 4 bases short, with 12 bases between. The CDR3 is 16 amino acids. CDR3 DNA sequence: TGTGCCAGCAGTTACAGAGGGGTCGGGGGGGCCAACGTCCTGACTTTC. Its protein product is CASSYRGVGGANVLTF.

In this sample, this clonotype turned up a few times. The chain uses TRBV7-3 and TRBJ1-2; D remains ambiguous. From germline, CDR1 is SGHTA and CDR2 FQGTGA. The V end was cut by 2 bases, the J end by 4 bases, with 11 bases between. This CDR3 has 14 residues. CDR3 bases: TGTGCCAGCAGCTTATACCCAAATTCCTATGGCTACACCTTC. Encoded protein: CASSLYPNSYGYTF.

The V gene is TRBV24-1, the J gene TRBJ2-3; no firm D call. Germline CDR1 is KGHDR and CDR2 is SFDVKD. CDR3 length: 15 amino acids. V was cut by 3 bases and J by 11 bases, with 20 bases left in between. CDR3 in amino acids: CATSDPRKPTGGQYF. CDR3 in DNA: TGTGCCACCAGTGATCCCAGGAAGCCAACGGGCGGGCAGTATTTT.

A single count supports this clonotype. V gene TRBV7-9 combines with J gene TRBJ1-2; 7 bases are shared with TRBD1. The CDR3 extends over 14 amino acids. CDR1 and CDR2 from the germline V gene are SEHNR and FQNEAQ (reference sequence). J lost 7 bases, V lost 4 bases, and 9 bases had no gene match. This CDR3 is CASSYPDRVSGYTF. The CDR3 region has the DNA TGTGCCAGCAGCTACCCAGACAGGGTTAGTGGCTACACCTTC. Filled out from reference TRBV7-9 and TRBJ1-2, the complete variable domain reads DTGVSQNPRHKITKRGQNVTFRCDPISEHNRLYWYRQTLGQGPEFLTYFQNEAQLEKSRLLSDRFSAERPKGSFSTLEIQRTEQGDSAMYLCASSYPDRVSGYTFGSGTRLTVV.

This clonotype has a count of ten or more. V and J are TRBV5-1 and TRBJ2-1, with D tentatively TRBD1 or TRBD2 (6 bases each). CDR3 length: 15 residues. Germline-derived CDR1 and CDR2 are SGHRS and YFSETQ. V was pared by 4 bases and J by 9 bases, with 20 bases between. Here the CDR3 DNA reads TGCGCCAGCAGCCCCCTCTGGGGGGCCGAGGGTGAGCAGTTCTTC. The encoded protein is CASSPLWGAEGEQFF.

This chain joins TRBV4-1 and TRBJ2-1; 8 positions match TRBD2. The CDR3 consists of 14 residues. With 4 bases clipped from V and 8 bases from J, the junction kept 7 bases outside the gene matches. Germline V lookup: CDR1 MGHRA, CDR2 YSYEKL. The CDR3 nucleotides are TGCGCCAGCAGCCCCTTCTCGGGGGGGGATGAGCAGTTCTTC. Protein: CASSPFSGGDEQFF.

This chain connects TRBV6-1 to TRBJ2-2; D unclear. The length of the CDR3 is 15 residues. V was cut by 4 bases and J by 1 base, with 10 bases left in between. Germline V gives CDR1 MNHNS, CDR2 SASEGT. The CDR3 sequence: CASSGGTQNTGELFF. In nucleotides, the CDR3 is TGTGCCAGCAGTGGCGGAACGCAGAACACCGGGGAGCTGTTTTTT.

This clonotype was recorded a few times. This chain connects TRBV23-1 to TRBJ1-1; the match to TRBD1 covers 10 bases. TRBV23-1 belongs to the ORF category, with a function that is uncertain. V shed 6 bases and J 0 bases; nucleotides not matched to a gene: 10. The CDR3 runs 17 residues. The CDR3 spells CASSFDRGLRLNTEAFF. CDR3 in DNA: TGCGCCAGCAGCTTCGACAGGGGGCTCAGGCTGAACACTGAAGCTTTCTTT.

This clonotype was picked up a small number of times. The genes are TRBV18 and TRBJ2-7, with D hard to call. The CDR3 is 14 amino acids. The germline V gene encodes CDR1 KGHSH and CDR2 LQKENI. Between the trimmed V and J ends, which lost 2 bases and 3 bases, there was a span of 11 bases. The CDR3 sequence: CASSPGTTVYEQYF. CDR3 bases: TGTGCCAGCTCACCAGGCACTACCGTCTACGAGCAGTACTTC. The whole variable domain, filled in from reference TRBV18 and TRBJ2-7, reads NAGVMQNPRHLVRRRGQEARLRCSPMKGHSHVYWYRQLPEEGLKFMVYLQKENIIDESGMPKERFSAEFPKEGPSILRIQQVVRGDSAAYFCASSPGTTVYEQYFGPGTRLTVT.

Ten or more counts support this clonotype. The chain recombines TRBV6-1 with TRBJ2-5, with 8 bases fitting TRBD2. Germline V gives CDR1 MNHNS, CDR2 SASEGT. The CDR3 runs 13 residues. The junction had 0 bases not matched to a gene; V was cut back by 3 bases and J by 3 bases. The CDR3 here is CASSEREEETQYF. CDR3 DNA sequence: TGTGCCAGCAGTGAGCGGGAGGAAGAGACCCAGTACTTC.

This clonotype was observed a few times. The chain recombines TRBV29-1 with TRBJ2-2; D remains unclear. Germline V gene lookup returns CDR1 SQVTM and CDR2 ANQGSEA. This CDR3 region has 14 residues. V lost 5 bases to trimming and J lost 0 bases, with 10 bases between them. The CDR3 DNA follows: TGCAGCGTTCCCTCGCCACCGAACACCGGGGAGCTGTTTTTT. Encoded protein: CSVPSPPNTGELFF.

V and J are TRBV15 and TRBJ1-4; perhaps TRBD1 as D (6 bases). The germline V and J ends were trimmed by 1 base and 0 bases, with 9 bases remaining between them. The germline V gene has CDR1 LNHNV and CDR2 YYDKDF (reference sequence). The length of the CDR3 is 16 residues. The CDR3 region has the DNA TGTGCCACCAGCAGAGCGACAGGCGCAACTAATGAAAAACTGTTTTTT. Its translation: CATSRATGATNEKLFF.

CDR3 residues: CASQLSRENQPQHF. CDR3 coding DNA: TGCGCCAGTCAATTAAGCAGGGAGAATCAGCCCCAGCATTTT. J is TRBJ1-5 and V is TRBV23-1, with a weak D call TRBD1 (5 bases). TRBV23-1 falls under the ORF class, with uncertain function. The CDR3 totals 14 residues. Trimming took 9 bases from V and 4 from J, leaving 16 bases between them.

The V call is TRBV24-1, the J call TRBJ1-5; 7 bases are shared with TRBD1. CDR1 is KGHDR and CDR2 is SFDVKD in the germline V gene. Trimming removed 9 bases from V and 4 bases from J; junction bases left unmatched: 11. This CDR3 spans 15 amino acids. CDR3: CATASGTEHNQPQHF. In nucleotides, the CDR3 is TGTGCCACCGCTTCCGGGACAGAACATAATCAGCCCCAGCATTTT.